This entry lists 27 T cell receptor beta chains sequenced from one sample in a study of pediatric ulcerative colitis. Data came from immunoSEQ multiplex PCR; TCRdb stores just in-frame clones and leaves some out. Here the sample spans approximately 32,000 clones, approximately 78% being singletons. Sequencing was done on a sample of blood. These receptors were obtained from a boy between 10 and 17 years old with severe ulcerative colitis.

The chain couples TRBV9 to TRBJ2-3; D uncertain. CDR1 and CDR2 from the germline V gene are SGDLS and YYNGEE. V was cut by 0 bases and J by 4 bases, with 12 bases left in between. This CDR3 has 15 amino acids. CDR3 nucleotides: TGTGCCAGCAGCGTAGGCCCCGATGAGGCAGATACGCAGTATTTT. As protein: CASSVGPDEADTQYF. Filled out from reference TRBV9 and TRBJ2-3, the complete variable domain reads DSGVTQTPKHLITATGQRVTLRCSPRSGDLSVYWYQQSLDQGLQFLIQYYNGEERAKGNILERFSAQQFPDLHSELNLSSLELGDSALYFCASSVGPDEADTQYFGPGTRLTVL.

The rearrangement links TRBV7-9 to TRBJ2-1; D might be TRBD1 or TRBD2, each matching 6 bases. This CDR3 is built from 17 residues. The ends were cut back, 5 bases at V and 2 bases at J, with 19 bases in the middle. Germline V gene sequence: CDR1 SEHNR, CDR2 FQNEAQ (reference sequence). In DNA form, the CDR3 reads TGTGCCAGCAGCCCACAGGGTGGGACTTCAACCTACAATGAGCAGTTCTTC. This encodes CASSPQGGTSTYNEQFF.

The chain joins TRBV19 to TRBJ2-1; 11 bases align to TRBD2. V lost 5 bases and J lost 2; bases outside the gene matches: 5. Germline CDR1 LNHDA, CDR2 SQIVND (reference sequence). There are 16 residues in the CDR3. CDR3 bases: TGTGCCAGTAGTCCGTCTAGCGGGGGGCCCTACAATGAGCAGTTCTTC. This translates into CASSPSSGGPYNEQFF.

This rearrangement joins TRBV9 to TRBJ2-3; TRBD2 aligns across 8 bases. The CDR3 runs to 17 residues. CDR1 and CDR2 (germline): SGDLS, YYNGEE. Trimming took 0 bases from V and 2 from J; bases not matched to a gene: 8. The CDR3 bases are TGTGCCAGCAGCGTAGAAGGTAGCGGGGTGATCACAGATACGCAGTATTTT. Translating it yields CASSVEGSGVITDTQYF.

This chain uses TRBV29-1 with TRBJ2-2, with D perhaps matching TRBD2 (5 bases). Germline loops: CDR1 SQVTM, CDR2 ANQGSEA. Trimming removed 7 bases from V and 6 bases from J, with 15 bases in between. This CDR3 spans 13 amino acids. The CDR3 reads CSAPSGLAGELFF. The CDR3 region has the DNA TGCAGCGCCCCCTCGGGGTTGGCCGGGGAGCTGTTTTTT.

This chain joins TRBV30 and TRBJ2-7; no clear D gene. The ends were cut back, 1 base at V and 0 bases at J, with 7 bases in the middle. CDR1 and CDR2 (germline): GTSNPN, SVGIG (reference sequence). The CDR3 is made up of 13 amino acids. CDR3 DNA sequence: TGTGCCTGGAGTGCCCAGAGCTCCTACGAGCAGTACTTC. It specifies CAWSAQSSYEQYF.

V usage is TRBV7-2 and J usage is TRBJ1-3; 7 nucleotides align to TRBD1. Germline-derived CDR1 and CDR2 are SGHTA and FQGNSA. V shed 5 bases, J shed 2 bases, and the junction held 3 bases outside the gene matches. The CDR3 length is 14 residues. The CDR3 is CASSIDRAGNTIYF. The CDR3 DNA is TGTGCCAGCAGCATAGACAGGGCTGGAAACACCATATATTTT.

V usage is TRBV18 and J usage is TRBJ1-3; D remains unclear. Germline V CDR1 and CDR2: KGHSH, LQKENI. This CDR3 spans 17 amino acids. V dropped 0 bases and J dropped 7 bases, with 19 bases sitting between them. CDR3 DNA: TGTGCCAGCTCACCACCCCAACCCGCCTTTCGGCGGAACACCATATATTTT. Translating gives CASSPPQPAFRRNTIYF.

The J gene is TRBJ1-1, the V gene TRBV7-8; the D gene is possibly TRBD1 (5 bases). The ends were cut back, 2 bases at V and 3 bases at J, with 7 bases in the middle. Per the germline V gene, CDR1 is SGHVS and CDR2 is FQNEAQ. The CDR3 loop spans 13 amino acids. CDR3 sequence reads: CASSLQGDTEAFF. CDR3 in DNA: TGTGCCAGCAGCTTACAGGGTGACACTGAAGCTTTCTTT. The whole variable domain, filled in from reference TRBV7-8 and TRBJ1-1, reads GAGVSQSPRYKVAKRGQDVALRCDPISGHVSLFWYQQALGQGPEFLTYFQNEAQLDKSGLPSDRFFAERPEGSVSTLKIQRTQQEDSAVYLCASSLQGDTEAFFGQGTRLTVV.

The rearrangement uses TRBV30 and TRBJ2-3; TRBD1 might be the D (6 bases). The germline V gene encodes CDR1 GTSNPN and CDR2 SVGIG (reference sequence). The CDR3 has 13 amino acids. Trimming stripped 5 bases from V and 0 bases from J, with 9 bases between. The CDR3 DNA reads as TGTGCCTGGGGACAGACTAGCACAGATACGCAGTATTTT. Its protein product is CAWGQTSTDTQYF.

The chain uses TRBV2 and TRBJ1-1; TRBD1 matches 7 bases. V was clipped by 1 base and J by 1 base; unmatched bases: 3. CDR3 length: 15 residues. Per germline, CDR1 SNHLY and CDR2 FYNNEI. This CDR3 reads CASSEVQGRNTEAFF. The CDR3 coding sequence is TGTGCCAGCAGTGAAGTACAGGGGAGGAACACTGAAGCTTTCTTT.

The V and J genes are TRBV19 and TRBJ2-1; 9 bases align to TRBD1. The CDR3 covers 15 residues. V dropped 3 bases and J dropped 8; count of bases not matched to a gene: 8. Germline values: CDR1 LNHDA, CDR2 SQIVND (reference sequence). CDR3 residues: CASSIYGTGLDEQFF. DNA for the CDR3: TGTGCCAGTAGTATTTATGGGACAGGGTTGGATGAGCAGTTCTTC.

The gene calls are TRBV18 and TRBJ2-1; D is uncertain. V lost 4 bases, J lost 15 bases, and 13 bases lay in between. CDR3 length equals 11 residues. Germline values: CDR1 KGHSH, CDR2 LQKENI. CDR3 amino acids: CASSRTYTMFF. CDR3 DNA sequence: TGTGCCAGCTCACGTACCTACACTATGTTCTTC. The full variable domain, in which reference TRBV18 and TRBJ2-1 provide the parts outside the CDR3, is NAGVMQNPRHLVRRRGQEARLRCSPMKGHSHVYWYRQLPEEGLKFMVYLQKENIIDESGMPKERFSAEFPKEGPSILRIQQVVRGDSAAYFCASSRTYTMFFGPGTRLTVL.

The genes are TRBV19 and TRBJ2-5; D is tentatively TRBD1 or TRBD2 (6 bases each). Trimming pared 5 bases from V and 1 base from J, leaving 14 bases between. Germline V CDR1 and CDR2: LNHDA, SQIVND (reference sequence). The CDR3 loop spans 15 amino acids. CDR3 coding DNA: TGTGCCAGTAGTTTCGGGGGCCAATTCCAAGAGACCCAGTACTTC. This gives the protein CASSFGGQFQETQYF.

The rearrangement links TRBV5-1 to TRBJ1-2; 7 bases line up with TRBD1. The CDR3 loop spans 15 amino acids. Germline-derived CDR1 and CDR2 are SGHRS and YFSETQ. V shed 4 bases and J 11 bases; nucleotides not matched to a gene: 17. In nucleotides, the CDR3 is TGCGCCAGCAGCCCAGAGACAGGGCGTCTCCGTGTGTACACCTTC. As protein: CASSPETGRLRVYTF.

This chain uses TRBV10-2 with TRBJ2-7; 8 nucleotides line up with TRBD1. V lost 6 bases, J lost 0 bases, and 1 base stayed unmatched. Germline V gives CDR1 WSHSY, CDR2 SAAADI. The CDR3 extends over 13 amino acids. Here the CDR3 reads CASRGQDSYEQYF. The CDR3 DNA is TGCGCCAGCAGGGGACAGGACTCCTACGAGCAGTACTTC.

As regards this clone: The identical CDR3 is also encoded by other nucleotide sequences in the sample. The chain joins TRBV5-6 to TRBJ2-2; the D gene is possibly TRBD2 (5 bases). In germline, CDR1 is SGHDT, CDR2 YYEEEE. This CDR3 is built from 15 residues. Deletions cut 0 bases from V and 4 bases from J, with 10 bases between. In DNA, the CDR3 is TGTGCCAGCAGCTTGGGGGGTCGGGGCACCGGGGAGCTGTTTTTT. Its translation: CASSLGGRGTGELFF. The complete variable domain, with remaining parts taken from reference TRBV5-6 and TRBJ2-2, reads DAGVTQSPTHLIKTRGQQVTLRCSPKSGHDTVSWYQQALGQGPQFIFQYYEEEERQRGNFPDRFSGHQFPNYSSELNVNALLLGDSALYLCASSLGGRGTGELFFGEGSRLTVL.

The chain couples TRBV19 to TRBJ2-3, with D perhaps TRBD2 (6 bases). Trimming stripped 5 bases from V and 2 bases from J, with 14 bases between. The CDR3 is made up of 15 amino acids. The germline gives CDR1 LNHDA, CDR2 SQIVND (reference sequence). CDR3 DNA: TGTGCCAGTAGTTCCCGGGGGTCCCCCACAGATACGCAGTATTTT. This encodes CASSSRGSPTDTQYF.

This clone was counted between two and nine times. The J gene is TRBJ1-1, the V gene TRBV7-3; tentative D call: TRBD1 (5 bases). Between the trimmed V and J ends, which lost 2 bases and 7 bases, there was a span of 14 bases. This CDR3 has 14 residues. Germline values: CDR1 SGHTA, CDR2 FQGTGA. CDR3 sequence reads: CASSLQPGVGEAFF. CDR3 nucleotides: TGTGCCAGCAGCTTACAACCGGGGGTAGGTGAAGCTTTCTTT.

In its sample, this clone was seen once. This chain links TRBV6-4 with TRBJ2-2, with D maybe TRBD2 (6 bases). The CDR3 totals 13 residues. From germline, CDR1 is MRHNA and CDR2 SNTAGT. Trimming pared 5 bases from V and 4 bases from J, leaving 8 bases between. In DNA, the CDR3 is TGTGCCAGCAGTCTTAGCGGCACCGGGGAGCTGTTTTTT. Protein product: CASSLSGTGELFF.

The chain combines TRBV5-1 with TRBJ2-3; possible D gene TRBD2, 6 bases. V lost 5 bases and J 0 bases, leaving 19 bases between the germline ends. CDR3 length: 17 residues. Germline V lookup: CDR1 SGHRS, CDR2 YFSETQ. CDR3 region: CASRYNRDFASTDTQYF. As DNA, the CDR3 is TGCGCCAGCAGGTATAACCGGGACTTCGCTAGCACAGATACGCAGTATTTT.

V gene TRBV28 combines with J gene TRBJ2-7, with 10 bases identical to TRBD1. CDR1 is MDHEN, CDR2 SYDVKM, per germline. The CDR3 consists of 15 residues. V lost 6 bases, J lost 5 bases, and 10 bases stayed unmatched. CDR3 nucleotide sequence: TGTGCCAGCAGAAATGCCGGGACAGGGGACGACGAGCAGTACTTC. Translated, it gives CASRNAGTGDDEQYF.

The chain is built from TRBV6-6 and TRBJ2-2; possible D gene TRBD1, 6 bases. This CDR3 spans 15 amino acids. V was clipped by 5 bases and J by 1 base, with 11 bases between them. Germline V gene lookup returns CDR1 MNHNY and CDR2 SVGAGI (reference sequence). The CDR3 sequence: CASSTRTENTGELFF. The CDR3 coding sequence is TGTGCCAGCAGTACCCGGACAGAGAACACCGGGGAGCTGTTTTTT.

As regards this clone: This specimen includes other DNA sequences encoding the same CDR3. The V and J genes are TRBV5-6 and TRBJ1-1; TRBD1 might be the D (5 bases). This CDR3 is built from 14 residues. The V and J ends lost 0 bases and 0 bases respectively, with 6 bases between them. Per the germline V gene, CDR1 is SGHDT and CDR2 is YYEEEE. In DNA form, the CDR3 reads TGTGCCAGCAGCTTGGACAGGCTGAACACTGAAGCTTTCTTT. Residues: CASSLDRLNTEAFF.

The rearrangement joins TRBV2 to TRBJ2-3; 9 bases align to TRBD2. Germline lookup yields CDR1 SNHLY and CDR2 FYNNEI. The CDR3 covers 14 residues. The junction had 2 bases not matched to a gene; V was cut back by 6 bases and J by 1 base. In DNA form, the CDR3 reads TGTGCCAGCAGATCTAGCGGGGGCACAGATACGCAGTATTTT. This encodes CASRSSGGTDTQYF.

The J gene is TRBJ2-3, the V gene TRBV7-2, with 9 nucleotides matching TRBD1. V was pared by 5 bases and J by 6 bases, with 9 bases of the junction left unmatched. The CDR3 length is 15 residues. Germline CDR1 and CDR2: SGHTA and FQGNSA. CDR3 loop: CASSPTRTGDDTQYF. The CDR3 coding sequence is TGTGCCAGCAGCCCCACAAGGACAGGGGATGATACGCAGTATTTT.

In its sample, this clone was seen once. The V call is TRBV5-1, the J call TRBJ1-2; TRBD1 might be the D (6 bases). V lost 3 bases, J lost 8 bases, and 14 bases lay in between. In germline, CDR1 is SGHRS, CDR2 YFSETQ. CDR3 length equals 13 residues. The DNA of the CDR3 is TGCGCCAGCAGCTCGGACAGTGTCCAAGGCTACACCTTC. It codes for CASSSDSVQGYTF.